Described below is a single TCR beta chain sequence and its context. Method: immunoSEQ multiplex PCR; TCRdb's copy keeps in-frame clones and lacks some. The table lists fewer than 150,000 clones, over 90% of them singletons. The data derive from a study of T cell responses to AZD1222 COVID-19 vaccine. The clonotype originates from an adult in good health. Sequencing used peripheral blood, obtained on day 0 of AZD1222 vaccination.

The CDR3 protein is CASSEILIQGQIYTEAFF. CDR3 coding DNA: TGTGCCAGCAGTGAGATCCTGATACAGGGGCAAATTTATACTGAAGCTTTCTTT. The V and J genes are TRBV6-4 and TRBJ1-1, with 7 bases aligning to TRBD1. J lost 5 bases, V lost 3 bases, and 18 bases had no gene match. The CDR3 loop spans 18 amino acids. Germline loops: CDR1 MRHNA, CDR2 SNTAGT.